Following are 22 T cell receptor beta chains from one sample sequenced in a study of cytomegalovirus exposure and HLA in healthy donors. Use of 60 Vbeta and 13 Jbeta primers characterized the PCR. The table came from immunoSEQ multiplex PCR; TCRdb's copy has only in-frame clones and leaves some out. The data hold tens of thousands of clones, with less than 75% observed a single time. The sequenced sample was PBMCs. Receptor source: a man aged 45-65 years in good health and CMV-seropositive.

The gene calls are TRBV28 and TRBJ2-4, with 10 positions matching TRBD1. V trimming: 7 bases; J trimming: 0 bases; junction bases outside the gene matches: 12. Germline V gene lookup returns CDR1 MDHEN and CDR2 SYDVKM. This CDR3 has 18 amino acids. The CDR3 loop is CASNPGQGKILAKNIQYF. Here the CDR3 DNA reads TGTGCCAGCAACCCGGGACAGGGGAAAATTCTAGCCAAAAACATTCAGTACTTC.

This clone was seen once. V is TRBV9 and J is TRBJ1-1; 8 nucleotides align to TRBD1. The CDR3 length is 15 residues. CDR1 and CDR2 from the germline V gene are SGDLS and YYNGEE. The V segment lost 3 bases and the J segment 5 bases; nucleotides outside the gene matches: 9. The CDR3 sequence is CASSAEQGAWTEAFF. The CDR3, as DNA: TGTGCCAGCAGCGCAGAGCAGGGGGCTTGGACTGAAGCTTTCTTT.

The chain joins TRBV4-1 to TRBJ2-1; 7 bases align to TRBD2. Per the germline V gene, CDR1 is MGHRA and CDR2 is YSYEKL. CDR3 length equals 17 residues. The junction had 10 bases not matched to a gene; V was cut back by 0 bases and J by 5 bases. The DNA of the CDR3 is TGCGCCAGCAGCCAAGATAGGGGCGGGAGCAGGGACAATGAGCAGTTCTTC. Residues: CASSQDRGGSRDNEQFF.

This rearrangement joins TRBV5-4 to TRBJ1-2; the D gene is possibly TRBD1 (6 bases). In germline, CDR1 is SGHNT, CDR2 YYREEE (reference sequence). CDR3 length: 11 residues. V gave up 3 bases and J gave up 8 bases, with 8 bases separating them. The CDR3 DNA reads TGTGCCAGCAGCTCCGACAGGGGCTACACCTTC. Encoded protein: CASSSDRGYTF.

This chain uses TRBV30 with TRBJ2-2, with 9 bases that match TRBD1. The germline CDR1 and CDR2 sequences are GTSNPN and SVGIG (reference sequence). The CDR3 has 14 amino acids. V dropped 2 bases and J dropped 5; count of bases not matched to a gene: 3. CDR3 coding DNA: TGTGCCTGGAGTATGGGACAGGGAACCGGGGAGCTGTTTTTT. Translated: CAWSMGQGTGELFF.

This clone has a handful of counts. The chain joins TRBV7-8 to TRBJ1-2; 9 bases are a match to TRBD1. Trimming cost V 5 bases and J 4 bases; bases outside gene matches: 11. This CDR3 is built from 16 residues. CDR1 and CDR2 (germline): SGHVS, FQNEAQ. DNA of the CDR3: TGTGCCAGCAGCCCGACTCTGGGACAGGGTGCCTATGGCTACACCTTC. Translated, it gives CASSPTLGQGAYGYTF. Full variable domain (outside the CDR3, taken from reference TRBV7-8 and TRBJ1-2): GAGVSQSPRYKVAKRGQDVALRCDPISGHVSLFWYQQALGQGPEFLTYFQNEAQLDKSGLPSDRFFAERPEGSVSTLKIQRTQQEDSAVYLCASSPTLGQGAYGYTFGSGTRLTVV.

This clone was counted only a few times. The chain recombines TRBV18 with TRBJ2-5; D is possibly TRBD1 (6 bases). Germline CDR1 and CDR2: KGHSH and LQKENI. Between the trimmed V and J ends, which lost 8 bases and 0 bases, there was a span of 13 bases. The CDR3 has 14 amino acids. For the CDR3, the DNA is TGTGCCAGCCTAGATGGGGGCTACCAAGAGACCCAGTACTTC. Protein sequence: CASLDGGYQETQYF. The full variable domain, its missing parts supplied by reference TRBV18 and TRBJ2-5, is NAGVMQNPRHLVRRRGQEARLRCSPMKGHSHVYWYRQLPEEGLKFMVYLQKENIIDESGMPKERFSAEFPKEGPSILRIQQVVRGDSAAYFCASLDGGYQETQYFGPGTRLLVL.

The chain employs TRBV7-6 and TRBJ2-1, with 7 nucleotides matching TRBD2. Trimming at V came to 0 bases and at J to 6 bases, leaving 14 bases not matched to a gene. There are 18 residues in the CDR3. Germline V CDR1 and CDR2: SGHVS, FNYEAQ. The CDR3 coding sequence is TGTGCCAGCAGCTTAGCGCCCCCCGGGGCTAGCGGTTCCAATGAGCAGTTCTTC. Its protein product is CASSLAPPGASGSNEQFF. Drawing the rest from reference TRBV7-6 and TRBJ2-1, the complete variable domain is GAGVSQSPRYKVTKRGQDVALRCDPISGHVSLYWYRQALGQGPEFLTYFNYEAQQDKSGLPNDRFSAERPEGSISTLTIQRTEQRDSAMYRCASSLAPPGASGSNEQFFGPGTRLTVL.

V is TRBV5-4 and J is TRBJ1-2; 7 bases align to TRBD1. This CDR3 is built from 13 residues. Germline assignment: CDR1 SGHNT and CDR2 YYREEE (reference sequence). Unmatched junction bases numbered 4, after V lost 5 bases and J lost 3 bases. The CDR3 region is CASRQGTDYGYTF. The CDR3 DNA reads as TGTGCCAGCAGACAGGGGACGGACTATGGCTACACCTTC.

The genes are TRBV27 and TRBJ2-5; D not certain. V was shortened by 7 bases and J by 3 bases, with 12 bases between the two germline ends. CDR1 is MNHEY, CDR2 SMNVEV, per germline (reference sequence). The CDR3 spans 13 residues. CDR3 region: CASTSRVEETQYF. CDR3 in DNA: TGTGCCAGCACCTCCCGGGTAGAAGAGACCCAGTACTTC.

J is TRBJ1-2 and V is TRBV18; the D is unclear. V was cut by 3 bases and J by 5 bases, with 13 bases left in between. The CDR3 is made up of 14 amino acids. Germline lookup yields CDR1 KGHSH and CDR2 LQKENI. CDR3 in DNA: TGTGCCAGCTCACCTGAGCGGAACGGGTATGGCTACACCTTC. Translating it yields CASSPERNGYGYTF.

This chain's CDR3 is CASSPGTGGTEAFF. CDR3 bases: TGCGCCAGCAGCCCCGGGACGGGGGGCACTGAAGCTTTCTTT. The chain employs TRBV5-1 and TRBJ1-1; possible D gene TRBD1, 5 bases. The germline V and J ends were trimmed by 4 bases and 4 bases, with 14 bases remaining between them. Germline V lookup: CDR1 SGHRS, CDR2 YFSETQ. The CDR3 covers 14 residues.

This sequence joins TRBV5-8 and TRBJ2-2; 11 nucleotides match TRBD2. The trim removed 6 bases at V and 2 bases at J, leaving 9 bases unmatched. The germline V gene encodes CDR1 SGHTS and CDR2 YDEGEE. The CDR3 totals 17 residues. The CDR3 nucleotides read TGTGCCAGCACAGCGGGGACTAGCGGATTTAACACCGGGGAGCTGTTTTTT. Amino acid sequence: CASTAGTSGFNTGELFF.

The gene calls are TRBV6-4 and TRBJ2-3; 7 nucleotides match TRBD2. After removal of 8 bases from V and 4 bases from J, the junction contained 9 bases not matched to a gene. CDR3 length: 14 amino acids. In germline, CDR1 is MRHNA, CDR2 SNTAGT. The CDR3 DNA is TGTGCCAGCGCTGTGGGAGGGCCCTCAGATACGCAGTATTTT. Its translation is CASAVGGPSDTQYF.

This clone has only one observation. This rearrangement joins TRBV21-1 to TRBJ2-7; the table assigns TRBD2, which was not confirmed against the DNA. TRBV21-1 is described as a pseudogene. The CDR3 extends over 15 amino acids. CDR3 sequence: CAKGLLGTSNYEQYF. CDR3 DNA sequence: TGTGCCAAGGGACTTCTCGGGACTAGCAACTACGAGCAGTACTTC.

The genes are TRBV19 and TRBJ1-5; D is undetermined. The V end lost 6 bases, the J end lost 0 bases, and 9 bases lay between the germline ends. The CDR3 loop spans 14 amino acids. Looked up from germline, CDR1 is LNHDA and CDR2 is SQIVND (reference sequence). The CDR3 nucleotides read TGTGCCAGTAGCGGAGGGCATAGCAATCAGCCCCAGCATTTT. Translated: CASSGGHSNQPQHF.

The V and J genes are TRBV19 and TRBJ1-1, with 10 bases that match TRBD1. The CDR3 has 15 residues. Germline V gives CDR1 LNHDA, CDR2 SQIVND (reference sequence). The V segment lost 3 bases and the J segment 4 bases; nucleotides outside the gene matches: 5. The CDR3 nucleotides are TGTGCCAGTAGTATTAGGGACAGGGGTGTCACTGAAGCTTTCTTT. Its protein product is CASSIRDRGVTEAFF.

The chain joins TRBV7-8 to TRBJ1-1; unclear D gene. This CDR3 contains 16 residues. In germline, CDR1 is SGHVS, CDR2 FQNEAQ. The ends were cut back, 4 bases at V and 3 bases at J, with 18 bases in the middle. In DNA form, the CDR3 reads TGTGCCAGCAGCTCAGACCGAGGCCGGCCGGACACTGAAGCTTTCTTT. This sequence encodes CASSSDRGRPDTEAFF.

V gene TRBV6-4 combines with J gene TRBJ2-3, with 9 bases aligning to TRBD2. V lost 0 bases to trimming and J lost 5 bases; unmatched junction nucleotides: 6. This CDR3 comprises 16 residues. The germline V gene has CDR1 MRHNA and CDR2 SNTAGT. CDR3 bases: TGTGCCAGCAGTGACTCGATAGCGGGGGCCGGAGATACGCAGTATTTT. This encodes CASSDSIAGAGDTQYF.

The table lists this clone with many counts. The chain is built from TRBV4-1 and TRBJ2-7, with TRBD1 as a possible D gene (6 bases). Germline CDR1 reads MGHRA; CDR2 reads YSYEKL. V was cut by 1 base and J by 0 bases, with 10 bases left in between. The CDR3 extends over 15 amino acids. Written as DNA, the CDR3 is TGCGCCAGCAGCCAAGGGGCGACAGGCTCCTACGAGCAGTACTTC. Its protein is CASSQGATGSYEQYF.

In its sample, this clone was seen a few times. This sequence joins TRBV5-1 and TRBJ2-3; 12 positions agree with TRBD1. CDR3 length equals 17 residues. V lost 5 bases and J lost 0; bases outside the gene matches: 7. Germline V CDR1 and CDR2: SGHRS, YFSETQ. The DNA for the CDR3 is TGCGCCAGCAGAACGGGACAGGGGGCCCTCAGCACAGATACGCAGTATTTT. It encodes CASRTGQGALSTDTQYF.

This clone appeared a single time. The chain uses TRBV19 and TRBJ1-5, with 9 bases matching TRBD1. CDR3 length equals 16 residues. Germline CDR1 and CDR2: LNHDA and SQIVND (reference sequence). Unmatched junction bases numbered 6, after V lost 1 base and J lost 5 bases. CDR3 sequence: CASSIAVGTGYQPQHF. Here the CDR3 DNA reads TGTGCCAGTAGTATAGCGGTTGGGACAGGGTATCAGCCCCAGCATTTT.